The next 10 T cell receptor beta chains were all read from a single sample in a study of regulatory T cells in long-lasting Graves disease. As to time point: newly diagnosed GD, antithyroid drugs for less than 3 months. Generation of the TCR library employed RNA extracted from PBMCs. Construction of TCR beta libraries relied on iRepertoire HTBI primers and on Arm-PCR targeting CDR3 regions. MiXCR, applied by TCRdb to the multiplex PCR reads, yields one record per CDR3 protein. The data contain fewer than 650,000 distinct CDR3 sequences, roughly 16% of them singletons. The same sample was also studied in work on T cells in Graves' hyperthyroidism and ophthalmopathy.

The sample was peripheral blood mononuclear cells (PBMCs), taken at new diagnosis, from a patient treated with antithyroid drugs. These receptors were collected from a man aged 18 to 29 with Graves disease.

CDR3 in DNA: TGTGCCAGCAGCTTGGAAGGTTTTCGACAGGGGGTGTTCGGCTACACCTTC. As protein: CASSLEGFRQGVFGYTF. This chain connects TRBV5-4 to TRBJ1-2; 9 bases fit TRBD1. J lost 8 bases, V lost 0 bases, and 14 bases had no gene match. Germline CDR1 is SGHNT and CDR2 is YYREEE (reference sequence). The CDR3 covers 17 residues.

The chain joins TRBV27 to TRBJ1-4; D is unclear. Looked up from germline, CDR1 is MNHEY and CDR2 is SMNVEV (reference sequence). V shed 5 bases and J shed 4 bases, with 5 bases lying between them. This CDR3 spans 12 amino acids. The chain's CDR3 is CASSAFNEKLFF. DNA of the CDR3: TGTGCCAGCAGTGCTTTTAATGAAAAACTGTTTTTT. Full variable domain (missing parts from reference TRBV27 and TRBJ1-4): EAQVTQNPRYLITVTGKKLTVTCSQNMNHEYMSWYRQDPGLGLRQIYYSMNVEVTDKGDVPEGYKVSRKEKRNFPLILESPSPNQTSLYFCASSAFNEKLFFGSGTQLSVL.

The CDR3 DNA sequence: TGCGCCAGCAGCTCGGGGACAGGGGGGCTGACCGGGGAGCTGTTTTTT. Amino acids: CASSSGTGGLTGELFF. The chain couples TRBV5-1 to TRBJ2-2, with 11 bases that match TRBD1. Germline V gene data show CDR1 as SGHRS and CDR2 as YFSETQ. Unmatched junction bases numbered 6, after V lost 3 bases and J lost 5 bases. There are 16 residues in the CDR3.

There are many counts of this clonotype. V is TRBV2 and J is TRBJ2-2; unclear D gene. Per germline, CDR1 SNHLY and CDR2 FYNNEI. This CDR3 region has 13 residues. V was clipped by 5 bases and J by 7 bases, with 11 bases between them. For the CDR3, the DNA is TGTGCCAGCAGTCGTCTAGAGGTCGGGGAGCTGTTTTTT. Translation: CASSRLEVGELFF.

The rearrangement uses TRBV28 and TRBJ1-3, with D unresolved. The V end lost 4 bases, the J end lost 9 bases, and 7 bases lay between the germline ends. The CDR3 sequence is 11 residues long. Looked up from germline, CDR1 is MDHEN and CDR2 is SYDVKM. CDR3 sequence: CASSSPRTIYF. In DNA, the CDR3 is TGTGCCAGCAGTTCACCCCGCACCATATATTTT.

The chain has TRBV20-1 and TRBJ1-1; 11 nucleotides agree with TRBD1. This CDR3 has 15 residues. Per the germline V gene, CDR1 is DFQATT and CDR2 is SNEGSKA (reference sequence). DNA for the CDR3: TGCAGCAAAGGACAGGGGGCGCTTCGGAACACTGAAGCTTTCTTT. Translated: CSKGQGALRNTEAFF.

The rearrangement uses TRBV20-1 and TRBJ2-1, with 10 bases aligning to TRBD2. CDR3 length equals 17 residues. The V and J ends lost 5 bases and 5 bases, in that order; junction bases with no gene match: 15. Germline V lookup: CDR1 DFQATT, CDR2 SNEGSKA (reference sequence). The CDR3: CSAFIIISGRIDNEQFF. In nucleotides, the CDR3 is TGCAGTGCTTTCATAATTATTAGCGGGAGGATAGACAATGAGCAGTTCTTC.

This clonotype was detected only a few times. The chain links TRBV4-1 to TRBJ2-7; 9 bases match TRBD2. The CDR3 covers 18 residues. The ends lost 0 bases at V and 4 bases at J; junction bases unmatched: 13. From germline, CDR1 is MGHRA and CDR2 YSYEKL. CDR3 loop: CASSQEYPGGLAIYEQYF. The DNA of the CDR3 is TGCGCCAGCAGCCAAGAATACCCTGGGGGACTAGCCATATACGAGCAGTACTTC.

The chain employs TRBV5-1 and TRBJ2-6; 12 bases match TRBD1. The germline CDR1 and CDR2 sequences are SGHRS and YFSETQ. Germline trimming cut 4 bases from V and 2 bases from J; bases unmatched to any gene: 4. CDR3 length equals 17 residues. The CDR3 loop is CASSPGQGAAGANVLTF. Here the CDR3 DNA reads TGCGCCAGCAGCCCGGGACAGGGGGCGGCTGGGGCCAACGTCCTGACTTTC.

The table lists this clonotype with many counts. CDR3 sequence (DNA): TGTGCCAGCAGCTTAGTTCCGGGGATCCCCTCCTACAATGAGCAGTTCTTC. Translated: CASSLVPGIPSYNEQFF. The chain couples TRBV7-2 to TRBJ2-1; tentative D call: TRBD2 (5 bases). The CDR3 is made up of 17 amino acids. The germline V gene has CDR1 SGHTA and CDR2 FQGNSA. V shed 1 base and J shed 0 bases, with 13 bases lying between them.